This is a list of T cell receptor beta chains from one sample in a study of CD8 T cells in Susac syndrome. TCRdb re-analysed the immunoSEQ multiplex PCR reads in MiXCR, keeping a single row per CDR3 protein. The sample carries fewer than 95,000 distinct CDR3 sequences, approximately 96% recorded once. The source material was CD8+ T cells from PBMCs. Receptors were obtained from a human donor with Susac syndrome. The CDR3 runs from the conserved cysteine through the conserved F or W. A D gene is named only where the DNA matches it firmly. Size values are once, few and many counts, or a class for expanded clones, and some rows have none.

size,V,D,J,DNA,CDR3
-,TRBV29-1,-,TRBJ2-5,TGCAGCGTTGAACGGTCCCCCAAACGCGTCTTACATCAAGAGACCCAGTACTTC,CSVERSPKRVLHQETQYF
-,TRBV7-2,-,TRBJ2-6,TGTGCCGGGGGTAGAGGGGTGGCCGGGGCCAACGTCCTGACTTTC,CAGGRGVAGANVLTF
-,TRBV20-1,-,TRBJ2-3,TGCAGTGCTGTGGACAGCCCCTCCGATACGCAGTATTTT,CSAVDSPSDTQYF
once,TRBV14,TRBD1,TRBJ1-6,TGTGCCAGCAGCCAAGCCTTTACAGGGGGCAATTCACCCCTCCACTTT,CASSQAFTGGNSPLHF
-,TRBV19,-,TRBJ1-2,TGTGCCAGTATCAATCACGGGGGCAACTATGGCTACACCTTC,CASINHGGNYGYTF
-,TRBV20-1,-,TRBJ2-5,TGCAGTGCCCCGGTGGGGGGGCGAGAGACCCAGTACTTC,CSAPVGGRETQYF
-,TRBV28,-,TRBJ2-7,TGTGCCAGCAGTTCCGCTTCGTATGGGGGGAAATACGAGCAGTACTTC,CASSSASYGGKYEQYF
once,TRBV14,TRBD2,TRBJ2-6,TGTGCCAGCAGCCAAGATGCGGGAGGTGGGGCCAACGTCCTGACTTTC,CASSQDAGGGANVLTF
-,TRBV6-5,-,TRBJ2-4,TGTGCCAGCAGTCGTGGGGGAGTAAACATTCAGTACTTC,CASSRGGVNIQYF
-,TRBV20-1,-,TRBJ2-3,TGCAGTGCTAGAGATCGGGCAGATACGCAGTATTTT,CSARDRADTQYF
-,TRBV5-6,TRBD1,TRBJ2-7,TGTGCCAGCAGCGGGGGACAGGTCTACGAGCAGTACTTC,CASSGGQVYEQYF
-,TRBV6-5,TRBD1,TRBJ1-4,TGTGCCAGCAGTGGCTCGGACAGGGGAGGTGAAAAACTGTTTTTT,CASSGSDRGGEKLFF
-,TRBV11-3,TRBD2,TRBJ2-7,TGTGCCAGCAGTCGTCCGGGGGGAACTTACGAGCAGTACTTC,CASSRPGGTYEQYF
-,TRBV4-3,-,TRBJ2-2,TGCGCCAGCAGCCAAGGGTTAGGAAACACCGGGGAGCTGTTTTTT,CASSQGLGNTGELFF
-,TRBV30,-,TRBJ2-7,TGTGCCTGGAGTGAAGGCAGCTCCTACGAGCAGTACTTC,CAWSEGSSYEQYF
-,TRBV29-1,-,TRBJ1-2,TGCAGCGTTGAGGACGCAGGAGCCCTTAACTATGGCTACACCTTC,CSVEDAGALNYGYTF
-,TRBV6-1,-,TRBJ1-2,TGTGCCAGCCCCCACGGGGACGGCTATGGCTACACCTTC,CASPHGDGYGYTF
once,TRBV9,-,TRBJ2-3,TGTGCCAGCAGTTCCAACACCGGAGGGTCTAGCACAGATACGCAGTATTTT,CASSSNTGGSSTDTQYF
-,TRBV2,-,TRBJ2-1,TGTGCCAGCAAAGGGGAGGCGGGGTACAATGAGCAGTTCTTC,CASKGEAGYNEQFF
-,TRBV20-1,-,TRBJ1-5,TGCAGTGCTAGAAGGGGGGCTGGCAATCAGCCCCAGCATTTT,CSARRGAGNQPQHF
-,TRBV5-1,-,TRBJ1-4,TGCGCCAGCAGCATCAGGGTCGACGCTAATGAAAAACTGTTTTTT,CASSIRVDANEKLFF
once,TRBV19,-,TRBJ1-5,TGTGCCAGTACCCAGGACTGGGGAACTCAGCCCCAGCATTTT,CASTQDWGTQPQHF
-,TRBV20-1,-,TRBJ1-2,TGCAGTGCTAGAGAGAGGCCCTATGGCTACACCTTC,CSARERPYGYTF
few,TRBV20-1,-,TRBJ2-7,TGCAGTGCTAGAGACGGTGACAAGGGGTCCTACGAGCAGTACTTC,CSARDGDKGSYEQYF
-,TRBV20-1,-,TRBJ1-2,TGCAGTGCTAGAGATTATACGGAGGTAGATGGCTACACCTTC,CSARDYTEVDGYTF
-,TRBV5-4,-,TRBJ1-6,TGTGCCAGCAGCCCGGGGGGGACGCACCCCCTCCACTTT,CASSPGGTHPLHF